This T cell receptor (beta chain) was found in a study of T-cell memory formation after mild COVID-19. Notes on the study in general: Most CD4+ clones that shrank were in CM and EM, while CD8+ ones turned up in EMRA. Later expanders leaned CD4+, whereas day 15 to 85 contracting clones were balanced CD4/CD8.

TCRdb used MiXCR to reprocess the 5' RACE reads, holding one entry per CDR3 protein. Of approximately 180,000 distinct CDR3 sequences listed, around 15% are singletons. On this clonotype itself: Its antigen is unknown.

This clonotype was sampled from an adult woman who had mild COVID-19 (a few samples of this study predate the infection). Cell type and time point are not known. The sample was PBMCs or a T cell subset sorted from them (not recorded which).

The CDR3 DNA follows: TGTGCCAGCAGCCCAGGGAGGACTGGAAACACCATATATTTT. Translation gives CASSPGRTGNTIYF. The rearrangement uses TRBV4-2 and TRBJ1-3, with D possibly being TRBD1 (5 bases). The CDR3 is 14 residues long. From germline, CDR1 is LGHNA and CDR2 YNFKEQ. With 4 bases removed from V and 2 bases from J, the gap between germline ends came to 9 bases.